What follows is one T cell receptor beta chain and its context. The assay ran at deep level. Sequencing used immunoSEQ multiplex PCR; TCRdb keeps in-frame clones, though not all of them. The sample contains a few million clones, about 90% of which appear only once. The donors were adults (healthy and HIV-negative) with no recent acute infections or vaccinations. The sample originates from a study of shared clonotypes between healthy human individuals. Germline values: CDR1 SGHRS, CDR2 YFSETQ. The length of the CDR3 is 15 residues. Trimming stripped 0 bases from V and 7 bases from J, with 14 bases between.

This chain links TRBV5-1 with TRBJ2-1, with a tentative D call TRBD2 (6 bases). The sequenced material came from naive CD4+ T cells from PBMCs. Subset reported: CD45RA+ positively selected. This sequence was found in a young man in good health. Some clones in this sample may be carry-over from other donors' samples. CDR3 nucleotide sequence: TGCGCCAGCAGCTTGGCCGGGGCAGGGAGGAATGAGCAGTTCTTC. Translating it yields CASSLAGAGRNEQFF.